The T cell receptor (beta chain) described here comes from a study of Graves' ophthalmopathy and Graves' hyperthyroidism. Study summary: Peripheral blood sampling preceded any treatment and occurred at initial diagnosis. General observations from the study: Among expanded thyroid clonotypes above 0.001 frequency, most also occurred in blood.

Amplification of TCR beta CDR3 regions used RNA transcripts. Scientists carried out first-round RT-PCR using HTBI primers and then a second-round multiplex PCR. TCRdb independently ran MiXCR on the multiplex PCR reads; one entry per CDR3 protein. The table lists 400,000 or so distinct CDR3 sequences, just over 15% of them singletons. Germline V gene sequence: CDR1 SSHAT, CDR2 FNYEAQ (reference sequence). This CDR3 region has 15 residues. The authors enrolled newly diagnosed hyperthyroidism patients aged 18 to 65 with under 2 months' duration. Uncontrolled infections, other autoimmune diseases, pregnancy or lactation barred patients from enrollment. This clonotype was recorded at least ten times. Antigen: not known. One end of the junction varies from germline; a read error may be responsible.

The sample consisted of peripheral blood. The origin of this receptor is a woman aged 18-30 years with stable Graves' hyperthyroidism. The V and J genes are TRBV7-7 and TRBJ1-1; D gene ambiguous. This CDR3 is CASSPYGPEGTEAFF. For the CDR3, the DNA is TGTGCTAGCAGCCCATATGGACCCGAAGGGACTGAAGCTTTCTTT.